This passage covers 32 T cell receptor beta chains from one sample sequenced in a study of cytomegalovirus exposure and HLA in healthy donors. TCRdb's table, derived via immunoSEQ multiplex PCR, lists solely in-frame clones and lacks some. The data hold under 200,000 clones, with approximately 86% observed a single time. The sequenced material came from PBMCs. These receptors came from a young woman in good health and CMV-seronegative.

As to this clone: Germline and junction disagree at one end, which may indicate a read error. The CDR3 DNA sequence: TGTGCCAGCAGTCCTGACAGACAGCCAGTAAAGCACTTC. Amino acids: CASSPDRQPVKHF. The chain is built from TRBV5-6 and TRBJ2-5; D is perhaps TRBD1 (5 bases). Germline CDR1 and CDR2: SGHDT and YYEEEE. This CDR3 contains 13 residues.

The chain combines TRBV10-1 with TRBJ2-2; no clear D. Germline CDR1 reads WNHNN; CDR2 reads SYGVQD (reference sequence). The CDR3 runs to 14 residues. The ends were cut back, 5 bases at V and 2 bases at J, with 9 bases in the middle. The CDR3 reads CASSHGGNTGELFF. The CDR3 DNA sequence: TGCGCCAGCAGTCACGGCGGCAACACCGGGGAGCTGTTTTTT.

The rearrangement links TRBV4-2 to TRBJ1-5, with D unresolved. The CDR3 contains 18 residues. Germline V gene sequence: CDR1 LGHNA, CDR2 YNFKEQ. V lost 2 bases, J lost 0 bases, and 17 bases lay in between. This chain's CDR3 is CASSQTGLIGVSNQPQHF. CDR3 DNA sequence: TGTGCCAGCAGCCAAACGGGATTAATCGGCGTTAGCAATCAGCCCCAGCATTTT.

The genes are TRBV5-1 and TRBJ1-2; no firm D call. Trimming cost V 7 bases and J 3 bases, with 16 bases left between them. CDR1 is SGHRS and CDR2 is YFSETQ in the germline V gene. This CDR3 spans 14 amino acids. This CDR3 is CASGRGNRDYGYTF. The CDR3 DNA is TGCGCCAGCGGTAGAGGCAATCGTGACTATGGCTACACCTTC.

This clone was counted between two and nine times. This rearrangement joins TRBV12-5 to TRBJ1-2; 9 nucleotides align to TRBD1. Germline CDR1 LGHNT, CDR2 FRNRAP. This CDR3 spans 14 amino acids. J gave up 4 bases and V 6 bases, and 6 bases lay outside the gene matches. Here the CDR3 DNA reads TGTGCTAGTGGACAGGGGGCGAGTATCTATGGCTACACCTTC. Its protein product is CASGQGASIYGYTF.

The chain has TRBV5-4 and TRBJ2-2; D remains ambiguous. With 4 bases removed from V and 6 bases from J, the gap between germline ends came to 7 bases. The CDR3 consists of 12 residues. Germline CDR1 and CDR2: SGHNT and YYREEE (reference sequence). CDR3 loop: CASSLRPGELFF. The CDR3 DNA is TGTGCCAGCAGCCTACGCCCCGGGGAGCTGTTTTTT. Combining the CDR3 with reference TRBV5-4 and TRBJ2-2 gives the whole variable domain ETGVTQSPTHLIKTRGQQVTLRCSSQSGHNTVSWYQQALGQGPQFIFQYYREEENGRGNFPPRFSGLQFPNYSSELNVNALELDDSALYLCASSLRPGELFFGEGSRLTVL.

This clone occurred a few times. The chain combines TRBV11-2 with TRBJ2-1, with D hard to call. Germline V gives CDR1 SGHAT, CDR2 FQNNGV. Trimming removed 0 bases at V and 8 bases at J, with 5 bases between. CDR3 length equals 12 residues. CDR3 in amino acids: CASSLDRDEQFF. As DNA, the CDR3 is TGTGCCAGCAGCTTAGATCGGGATGAGCAGTTCTTC.

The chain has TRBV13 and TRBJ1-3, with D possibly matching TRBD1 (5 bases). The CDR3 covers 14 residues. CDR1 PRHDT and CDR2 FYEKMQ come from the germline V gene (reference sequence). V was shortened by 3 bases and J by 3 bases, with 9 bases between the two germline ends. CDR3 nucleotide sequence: TGTGCCAGCAGCTTGGGGCGACATGGAAACACCATATATTTT. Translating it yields CASSLGRHGNTIYF.

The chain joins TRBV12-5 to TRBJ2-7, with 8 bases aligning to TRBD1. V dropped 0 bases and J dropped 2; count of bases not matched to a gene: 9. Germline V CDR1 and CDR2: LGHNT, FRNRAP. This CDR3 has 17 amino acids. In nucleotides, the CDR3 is TGTGCTAGTGGTTTGGTAGCAGGGGGCAGCAAGGCCTACGAGCAGTACTTC. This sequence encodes CASGLVAGGSKAYEQYF. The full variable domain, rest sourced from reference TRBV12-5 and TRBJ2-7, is DARVTQTPRHKVTEMGQEVTMRCQPILGHNTVFWYRQTMMQGLELLAYFRNRAPLDDSGMPKDRFSAEMPDATLATLKIQPSEPRDSAVYFCASGLVAGGSKAYEQYFGPGTRLTVT.

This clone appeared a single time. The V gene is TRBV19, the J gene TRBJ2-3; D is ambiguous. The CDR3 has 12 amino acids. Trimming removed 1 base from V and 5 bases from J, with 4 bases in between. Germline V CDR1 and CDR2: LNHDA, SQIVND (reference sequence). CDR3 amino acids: CASSIVQDTQYF. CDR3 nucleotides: TGTGCCAGTAGTATAGTTCAAGATACGCAGTATTTT.

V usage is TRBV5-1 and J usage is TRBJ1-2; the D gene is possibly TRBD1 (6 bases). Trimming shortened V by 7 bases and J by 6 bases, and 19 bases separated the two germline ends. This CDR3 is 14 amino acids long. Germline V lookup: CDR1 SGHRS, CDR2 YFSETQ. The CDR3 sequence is CASASPTGSDGYTF. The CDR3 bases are TGCGCCAGCGCTTCCCCTACAGGGTCCGATGGCTACACCTTC.

DNA of the CDR3: TGTGCCAGCAGCTTGCCTAGCGGGAGCACAGATACGCAGTATTTT. Amino acids: CASSLPSGSTDTQYF. The J gene is TRBJ2-3, the V gene TRBV5-8; the match to TRBD2 covers 8 bases. The V and J ends lost 1 base and 0 bases, in that order; junction bases with no gene match: 1. Germline V gives CDR1 SGHTS, CDR2 YDEGEE. The CDR3 is 15 amino acids. Complete variable domain (other parts from reference TRBV5-8 and TRBJ2-3): EAGVTQSPTHLIKTRGQQATLRCSPISGHTSVYWYQQALGLGLQFLLWYDEGEERNRGNFPPRFSGRQFPNYSSELNVNALELEDSALYLCASSLPSGSTDTQYFGPGTRLTVL.

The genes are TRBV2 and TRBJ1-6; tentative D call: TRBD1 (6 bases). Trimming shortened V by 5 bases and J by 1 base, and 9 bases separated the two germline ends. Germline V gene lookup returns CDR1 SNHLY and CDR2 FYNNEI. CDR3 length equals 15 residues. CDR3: CASSSQGSYNSPLHF. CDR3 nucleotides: TGTGCCAGCAGTTCACAGGGATCCTATAATTCACCCCTCCACTTT.

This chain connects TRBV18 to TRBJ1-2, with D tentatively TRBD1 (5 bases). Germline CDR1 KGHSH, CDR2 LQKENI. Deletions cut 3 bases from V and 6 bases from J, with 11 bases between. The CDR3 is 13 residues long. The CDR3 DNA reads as TGTGCCAGCTCACCTCAGGGTGGAGATGGCTACACCTTC. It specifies CASSPQGGDGYTF. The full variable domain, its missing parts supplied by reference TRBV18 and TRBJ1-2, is NAGVMQNPRHLVRRRGQEARLRCSPMKGHSHVYWYRQLPEEGLKFMVYLQKENIIDESGMPKERFSAEFPKEGPSILRIQQVVRGDSAAYFCASSPQGGDGYTFGSGTRLTVV.

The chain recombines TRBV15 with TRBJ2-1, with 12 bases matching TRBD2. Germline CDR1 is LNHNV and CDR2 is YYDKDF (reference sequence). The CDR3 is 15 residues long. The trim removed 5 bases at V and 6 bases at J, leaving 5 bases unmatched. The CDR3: CATSGRTSGVNEQFF. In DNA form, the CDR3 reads TGTGCCACCAGCGGACGGACTAGCGGGGTCAATGAGCAGTTCTTC.

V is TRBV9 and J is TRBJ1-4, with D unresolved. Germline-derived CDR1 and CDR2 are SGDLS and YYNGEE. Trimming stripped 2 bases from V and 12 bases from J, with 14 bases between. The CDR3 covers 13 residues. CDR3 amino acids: CASSVQPHGELFF. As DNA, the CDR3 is TGTGCCAGCAGCGTCCAACCCCACGGTGAACTGTTTTTT.

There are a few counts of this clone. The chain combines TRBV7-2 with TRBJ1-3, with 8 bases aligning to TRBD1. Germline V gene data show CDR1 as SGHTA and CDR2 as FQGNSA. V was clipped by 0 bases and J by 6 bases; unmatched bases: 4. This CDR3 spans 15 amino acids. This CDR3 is CASSLAPDRANTIYF. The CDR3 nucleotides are TGTGCCAGCAGCTTAGCGCCGGACAGGGCAAACACCATATATTTT. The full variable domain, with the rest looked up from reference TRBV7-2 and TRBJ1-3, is GAGVSQSPSNKVTEKGKDVELRCDPISGHTALYWYRQSLGQGLEFLIYFQGNSAPDKSGLPSDRFSAERTGGSVSTLTIQRTQQEDSAVYLCASSLAPDRANTIYFGEGSWLTVV.

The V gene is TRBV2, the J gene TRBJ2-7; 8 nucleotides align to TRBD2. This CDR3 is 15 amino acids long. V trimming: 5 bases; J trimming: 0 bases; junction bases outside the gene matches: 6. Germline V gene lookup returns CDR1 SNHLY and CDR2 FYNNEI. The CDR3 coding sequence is TGTGCCAGCAGTCGGAGCGGGGGTAGCTCCTACGAGCAGTACTTC. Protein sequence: CASSRSGGSSYEQYF.

CDR3 region: CASSLSPGTMDGNTIYF. The CDR3 coding sequence is TGTGCCAGCAGTTTGAGCCCCGGGACAATGGATGGAAACACCATATATTTT. The chain combines TRBV7-8 with TRBJ1-3; a weak D match, TRBD1 (6 bases). Germline-derived CDR1 and CDR2 are SGHVS and FQNEAQ. The CDR3 length is 17 residues. The V gene lost 6 bases and the J gene lost 3 bases, with 21 bases spanning the gap.

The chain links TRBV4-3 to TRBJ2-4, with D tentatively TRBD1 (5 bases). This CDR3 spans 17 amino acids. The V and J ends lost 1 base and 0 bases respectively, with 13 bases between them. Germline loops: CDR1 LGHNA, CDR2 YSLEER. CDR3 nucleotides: TGCGCCAGCAGCCAAGCCTCAGGGAACCTAGCCAAAAACATTCAGTACTTC. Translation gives CASSQASGNLAKNIQYF.

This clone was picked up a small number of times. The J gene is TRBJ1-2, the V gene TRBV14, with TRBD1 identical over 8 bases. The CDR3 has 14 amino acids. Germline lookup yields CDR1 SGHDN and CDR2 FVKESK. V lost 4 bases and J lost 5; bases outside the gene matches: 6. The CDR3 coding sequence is TGTGCCAGCAGCCGGGACAGGTCTTGGTATGGCTACACCTTC. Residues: CASSRDRSWYGYTF.

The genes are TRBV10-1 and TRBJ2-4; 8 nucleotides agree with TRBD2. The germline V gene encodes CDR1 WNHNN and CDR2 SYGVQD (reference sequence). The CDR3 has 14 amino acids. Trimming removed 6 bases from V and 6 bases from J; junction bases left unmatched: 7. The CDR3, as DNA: TGCGCCAGCAGCGATAGCGGGATCGGAAACATTCAGTACTTC. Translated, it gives CASSDSGIGNIQYF.

This CDR3 is CATGLGARETGELFF. The CDR3 DNA reads as TGTGCGACCGGTCTTGGGGCACGGGAGACCGGGGAGCTGTTTTTT. V is TRBV10-3 and J is TRBJ2-2; possibly TRBD2 for D (6 bases). CDR1 is ENHRY and CDR2 is SYGVKD in the germline V gene. The CDR3 loop spans 15 amino acids.

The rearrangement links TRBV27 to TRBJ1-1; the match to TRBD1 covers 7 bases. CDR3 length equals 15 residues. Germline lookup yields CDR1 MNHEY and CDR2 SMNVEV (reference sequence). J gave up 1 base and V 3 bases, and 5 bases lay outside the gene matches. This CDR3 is CASSFGTDPNTEAFF. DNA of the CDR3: TGTGCCAGCAGTTTTGGGACAGACCCGAACACTGAAGCTTTCTTT.

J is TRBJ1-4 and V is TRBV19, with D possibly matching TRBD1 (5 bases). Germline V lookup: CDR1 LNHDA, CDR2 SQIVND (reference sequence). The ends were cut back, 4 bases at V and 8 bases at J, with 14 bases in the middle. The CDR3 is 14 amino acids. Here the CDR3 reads CASSKGQGGEKLFF. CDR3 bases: TGTGCCAGTAGTAAGGGGCAGGGAGGCGAAAAACTGTTTTTT.

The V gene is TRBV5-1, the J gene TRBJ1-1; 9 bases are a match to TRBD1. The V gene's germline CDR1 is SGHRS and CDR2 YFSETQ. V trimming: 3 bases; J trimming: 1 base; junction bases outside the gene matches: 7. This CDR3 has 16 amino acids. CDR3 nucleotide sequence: TGCGCCAGCAGCTCAGGGACAGGGTTTGGGAACACTGAAGCTTTCTTT. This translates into CASSSGTGFGNTEAFF.

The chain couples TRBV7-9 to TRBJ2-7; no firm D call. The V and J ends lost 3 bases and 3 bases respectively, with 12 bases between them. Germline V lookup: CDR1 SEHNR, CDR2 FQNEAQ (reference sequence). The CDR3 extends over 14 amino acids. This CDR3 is CASSLTTEFYEQYF. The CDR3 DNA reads TGTGCCAGCAGCTTGACGACGGAGTTCTACGAGCAGTACTTC.

The DNA of the CDR3 is TGTGCCAGCAGGGGACAGGGGGACACTGAAGCTTTCTTT. It encodes CASRGQGDTEAFF. The J gene is TRBJ1-1, the V gene TRBV7-8; 11 positions agree with TRBD1. Germline V CDR1 and CDR2: SGHVS, FQNEAQ. With V trimmed by 6 bases and J by 3 bases, 0 bases remained unmatched. CDR3 length: 13 amino acids.

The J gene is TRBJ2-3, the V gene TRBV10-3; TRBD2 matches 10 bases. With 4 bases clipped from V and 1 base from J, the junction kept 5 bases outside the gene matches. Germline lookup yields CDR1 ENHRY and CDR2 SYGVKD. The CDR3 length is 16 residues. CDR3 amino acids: CAISGGGLAGTDTQYF. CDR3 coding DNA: TGTGCCATCAGTGGAGGCGGACTAGCGGGCACAGATACGCAGTATTTT.

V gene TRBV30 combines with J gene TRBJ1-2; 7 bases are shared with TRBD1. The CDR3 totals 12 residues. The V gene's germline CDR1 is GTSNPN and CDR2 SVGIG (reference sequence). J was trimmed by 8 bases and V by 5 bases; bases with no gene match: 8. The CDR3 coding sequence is TGTGCCTGGCGCCGGGACAGCAGGGGCTACACCTTC. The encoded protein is CAWRRDSRGYTF.

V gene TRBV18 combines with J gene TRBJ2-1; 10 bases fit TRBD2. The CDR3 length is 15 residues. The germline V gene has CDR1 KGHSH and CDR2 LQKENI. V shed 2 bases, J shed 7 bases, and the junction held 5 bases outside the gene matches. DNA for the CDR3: TGTGCCAGCTCACCAACTAGCGGGACCCTAAATGAGCAGTTCTTC. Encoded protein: CASSPTSGTLNEQFF.

As DNA, the CDR3 is TGTGCCAGTAGTATGATTAGCGGGCTCTCCTACGAGCAGTACTTC. This gives the protein CASSMISGLSYEQYF. J is TRBJ2-7 and V is TRBV19, with 7 nucleotides matching TRBD2. V dropped 3 bases and J dropped 0; count of bases not matched to a gene: 5. The germline CDR1 and CDR2 sequences are LNHDA and SQIVND (reference sequence). This CDR3 region has 15 residues.